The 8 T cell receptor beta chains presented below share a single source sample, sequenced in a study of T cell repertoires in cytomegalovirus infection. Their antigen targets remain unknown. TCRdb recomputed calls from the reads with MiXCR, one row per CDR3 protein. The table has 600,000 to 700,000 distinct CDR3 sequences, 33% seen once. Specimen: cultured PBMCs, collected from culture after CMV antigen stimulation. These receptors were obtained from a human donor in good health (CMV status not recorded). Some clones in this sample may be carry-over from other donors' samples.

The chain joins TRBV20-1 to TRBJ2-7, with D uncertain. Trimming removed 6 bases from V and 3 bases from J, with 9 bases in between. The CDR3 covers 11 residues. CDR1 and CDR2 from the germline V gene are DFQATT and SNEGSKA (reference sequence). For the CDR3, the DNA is TGCAGTGCGAGGTACAACTACGAGCAGTACTTC. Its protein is CSARYNYEQYF.

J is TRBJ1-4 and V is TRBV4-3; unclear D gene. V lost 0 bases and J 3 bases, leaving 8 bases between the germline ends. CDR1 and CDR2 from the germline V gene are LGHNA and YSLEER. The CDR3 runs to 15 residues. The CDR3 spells CASSQEGSANEKLFF. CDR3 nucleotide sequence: TGCGCCAGCAGCCAAGAGGGATCGGCTAATGAAAAACTGTTTTTT.

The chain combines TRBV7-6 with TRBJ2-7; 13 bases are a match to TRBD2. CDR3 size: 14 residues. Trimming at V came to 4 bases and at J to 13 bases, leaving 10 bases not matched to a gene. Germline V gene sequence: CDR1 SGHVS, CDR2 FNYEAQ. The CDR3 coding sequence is TGTGCCAGCAGCTCGGGACTAGCGGGAAAAACCCCCTACTTC. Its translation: CASSSGLAGKTPYF.

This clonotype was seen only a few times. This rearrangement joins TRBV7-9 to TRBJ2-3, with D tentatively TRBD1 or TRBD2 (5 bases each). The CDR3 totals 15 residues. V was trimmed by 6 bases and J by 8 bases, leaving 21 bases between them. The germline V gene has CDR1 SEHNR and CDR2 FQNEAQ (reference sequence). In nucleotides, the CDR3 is TGTGCCAGCAGTAAACTGGGTACGGGGACGGGTACGCAGTATTTT. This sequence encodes CASSKLGTGTGTQYF.

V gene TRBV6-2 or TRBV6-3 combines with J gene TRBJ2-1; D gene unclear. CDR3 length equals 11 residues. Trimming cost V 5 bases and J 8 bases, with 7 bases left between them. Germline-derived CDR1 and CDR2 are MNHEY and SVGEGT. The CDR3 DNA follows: TGTGCCAGCAGTGCGGTGTATGAGCAGTTCTTC. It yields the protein CASSAVYEQFF.

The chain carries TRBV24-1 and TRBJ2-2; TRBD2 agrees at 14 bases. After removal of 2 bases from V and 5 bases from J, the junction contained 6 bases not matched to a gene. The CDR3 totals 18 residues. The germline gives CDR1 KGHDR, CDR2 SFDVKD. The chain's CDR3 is CATSDSGTSGGGTGELFF. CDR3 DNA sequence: TGTGCCACCAGTGATTCCGGGACTAGCGGGGGCGGGACCGGGGAGCTGTTTTTT.

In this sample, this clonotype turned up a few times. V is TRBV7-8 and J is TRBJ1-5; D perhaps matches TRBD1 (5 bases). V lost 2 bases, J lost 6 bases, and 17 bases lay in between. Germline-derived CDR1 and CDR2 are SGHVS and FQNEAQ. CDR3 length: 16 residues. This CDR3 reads CASSLLAGTAGQPQHF. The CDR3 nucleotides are TGTGCCAGCAGCTTATTGGCGGGGACTGCGGGTCAGCCCCAGCATTTT. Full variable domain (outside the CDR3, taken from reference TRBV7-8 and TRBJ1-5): GAGVSQSPRYKVAKRGQDVALRCDPISGHVSLFWYQQALGQGPEFLTYFQNEAQLDKSGLPSDRFFAERPEGSVSTLKIQRTQQEDSAVYLCASSLLAGTAGQPQHFGDGTRLSIL.

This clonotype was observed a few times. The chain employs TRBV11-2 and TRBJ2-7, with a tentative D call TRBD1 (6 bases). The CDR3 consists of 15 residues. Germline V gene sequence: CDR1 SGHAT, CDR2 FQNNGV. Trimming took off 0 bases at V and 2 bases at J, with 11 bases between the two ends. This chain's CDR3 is CASSLEVGGPYEQYF. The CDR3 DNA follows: TGTGCCAGCAGCTTAGAAGTAGGGGGACCCTACGAGCAGTACTTC. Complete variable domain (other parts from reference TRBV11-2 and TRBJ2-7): EAGVAQSPRYKIIEKRQSVAFWCNPISGHATLYWYQQILGQGPKLLIQFQNNGVVDDSQLPKDRFSAERLKGVDSTLKIQPAKLEDSAVYLCASSLEVGGPYEQYFGPGTRLTVT.